The rows below give T cell receptor beta chains drawn from one sample of a study of blood T cell repertoires in COVID-19. Sequenced by immunoSEQ multiplex PCR; TCRdb stores in-frame clones only, minus some. Found here are more than 200,000 clones, around 83% of them singletons; the top ten hold 8.2%. The specimen was peripheral blood. The receptors shown here come from a woman in her fifties or sixties with acute or convalescent COVID-19. Both conserved end residues are part of each CDR3. D genes are given only for firm matches. A row's size may be missing; if present it is once, few, many or a size class.

d_gene: TRBD2
abundance: once
j_gene: TRBJ2-3
v_gene: TRBV4-1
CDR3nt: TGCGCCAGCAGCCAAGGGACTAGCGGGAGGGCCCTCCTCAAGGGAGATACGCAGTATTTT
CDR3aa: CASSQGTSGRALLKGDTQYF

d_gene: .
abundance: .
j_gene: TRBJ2-7
v_gene: TRBV15
CDR3nt: TGTGCCACCAGCCTCGCAGGGGAAACCTCCTACGAGCAGTACTTC
CDR3aa: CATSLAGETSYEQYF

d_gene: TRBD1
abundance: .
j_gene: TRBJ2-2
v_gene: TRBV24-1
CDR3nt: TGTGCCACCAGTGATTTGGGGACAGGGCGGTATACCGGGGAGCTGTTTTTT
CDR3aa: CATSDLGTGRYTGELFF

d_gene: .
abundance: .
j_gene: TRBJ2-5
v_gene: TRBV10-1
CDR3nt: TGCGCCAGCAGTGAGCAAACAGGGCCCTTAAAGACCCAGTACTTC
CDR3aa: CASSEQTGPLKTQYF

d_gene: .
abundance: .
j_gene: TRBJ2-7
v_gene: TRBV6-8
CDR3nt: TGTGCCAGCAGTTATCGCCCCCGGGGGCGGGGGAAAAAAGGCGAGCAGTACTTC
CDR3aa: CASSYRPRGRGKKGEQYF

d_gene: .
abundance: .
j_gene: TRBJ1-2
v_gene: TRBV3-1/TRBV3-2
CDR3nt: TGTGCCAGCAGCCAAGCCGGGACAAGGTTTACTGGCTACACCTTC
CDR3aa: CASSQAGTRFTGYTF

d_gene: TRBD2
abundance: .
j_gene: TRBJ2-5
v_gene: TRBV2
CDR3nt: TGTGCCAGCTGGACTAGCGGGGTCAAGCTCCAAGAGACCCAGTACTTC
CDR3aa: CASWTSGVKLQETQYF

d_gene: .
abundance: few
j_gene: TRBJ1-5
v_gene: TRBV19
CDR3nt: TGTGCCAGTAGTATCCCCGGGGGGGGCTTTGATCAGCCCCAGCATTTT
CDR3aa: CASSIPGGGFDQPQHF

d_gene: TRBD2
abundance: .
j_gene: TRBJ2-1
v_gene: TRBV30
CDR3nt: TGTGCCTGGAGTGTAGTAGCGGGAGGGGTCAATGAGCAGTTCTTC
CDR3aa: CAWSVVAGGVNEQFF

d_gene: .
abundance: .
j_gene: TRBJ2-7
v_gene: TRBV6-6
CDR3nt: TGTGCCAGCAGTTACACGTACGGGGGAACGTTATACGAGCAGTACTTC
CDR3aa: CASSYTYGGTLYEQYF

d_gene: .
abundance: .
j_gene: TRBJ2-7
v_gene: TRBV7-9
CDR3nt: TGTGCCAGCATCAAAGCGCATGGGGGGTCCTACGAGCAGTACTTC
CDR3aa: CASIKAHGGSYEQYF

d_gene: .
abundance: .
j_gene: TRBJ1-5
v_gene: TRBV6-1
CDR3nt: TGTGCCAGCAGTGCCCGGGACTCCCCTAGGCGTCAGCCCCAGCATTTT
CDR3aa: CASSARDSPRRQPQHF

d_gene: TRBD2
abundance: .
j_gene: TRBJ2-1
v_gene: TRBV10-3
CDR3nt: TGTGCCATCAGTGATCCGGGACTAGCGGGAGGGCCCAAAGGGAATGAGCAGTTCTTC
CDR3aa: CAISDPGLAGGPKGNEQFF

d_gene: .
abundance: .
j_gene: TRBJ2-7
v_gene: TRBV9
CDR3nt: TGTGCCAGCAGCGCGGGGGGCGGGAGCTCCTACGAGCAGTACTTC
CDR3aa: CASSAGGGSSYEQYF

d_gene: .
abundance: .
j_gene: TRBJ2-2
v_gene: TRBV7-9
CDR3nt: TGTGCCAGCAGCCGTTATAGCGGAGGGAACACCGGGGAGCTGTTTTTT
CDR3aa: CASSRYSGGNTGELFF

d_gene: .
abundance: .
j_gene: TRBJ1-6
v_gene: TRBV6-6
CDR3nt: TGTGCCAGCAGTTATCCCCCGACACAAATCAATTCACCCCTCCACTTT
CDR3aa: CASSYPPTQINSPLHF

d_gene: TRBD2
abundance: .
j_gene: TRBJ2-7
v_gene: TRBV6-1
CDR3nt: TGTGCCAGCAGTGAACCTTTCCTAGCGGGAGATACCTACGAGCAGTACTTC
CDR3aa: CASSEPFLAGDTYEQYF

d_gene: TRBD1
abundance: .
j_gene: TRBJ2-5
v_gene: TRBV18
CDR3nt: TGTGCCAGCTCACCTACAGGGGGAGAAGAGACCCAGTACTTC
CDR3aa: CASSPTGGEETQYF

d_gene: .
abundance: .
j_gene: TRBJ2-7
v_gene: TRBV11-2
CDR3nt: TGTGCCAGCAGCTTGGCCTCCTACGAGCAGTACTTC
CDR3aa: CASSLASYEQYF

d_gene: TRBD2
abundance: .
j_gene: TRBJ2-7
v_gene: TRBV30
CDR3nt: TGTGCCTGGAGTGGGGGGAGCGGGAGGGCCGGCTACGAGCAGTACTTC
CDR3aa: CAWSGGSGRAGYEQYF

d_gene: TRBD1
abundance: .
j_gene: TRBJ2-4
v_gene: TRBV6-5
CDR3nt: TGTGCCAGCAGTTACGGACAGGGGGACATTCAGTACTTC
CDR3aa: CASSYGQGDIQYF

d_gene: .
abundance: medium-sized
j_gene: TRBJ1-5
v_gene: TRBV9
CDR3nt: TGTGCCAGCAGCGTAGGGGGAGGTTTGGATCAGCCCCAGCATTTT
CDR3aa: CASSVGGGLDQPQHF

d_gene: TRBD2
abundance: .
j_gene: TRBJ2-7
v_gene: TRBV7-9
CDR3nt: TGTGCCAGCAAGCGGGAGGGGCCCTACGAGCAGTACTTC
CDR3aa: CASKREGPYEQYF

d_gene: TRBD1
abundance: .
j_gene: TRBJ1-2
v_gene: TRBV5-1
CDR3nt: TGCGCCAGCAGCTACATCCAGGGGGCGGGGAGCTATGGCTACACCTTC
CDR3aa: CASSYIQGAGSYGYTF

d_gene: .
abundance: .
j_gene: TRBJ1-5
v_gene: TRBV30
CDR3nt: TGTGCCTGGAGTGTGGGCAGGGGCCCCCAAAGGCCCCAGCATTTT
CDR3aa: CAWSVGRGPQRPQHF

d_gene: .
abundance: .
j_gene: TRBJ2-4
v_gene: TRBV21-1
CDR3nt: TGTGCCAGCAGCAAAGTGACTGTAAACCGCCCTAGCAGGCAAAACATTCAGTACTTC
CDR3aa: CASSKVTVNRPSRQNIQYF

d_gene: TRBD2
abundance: .
j_gene: TRBJ2-3
v_gene: TRBV3-1/TRBV3-2
CDR3nt: TGTGCCAGCAGCCAGTTGCCGACTAGCGGGAGAGGCACAGATACGCAGTATTTT
CDR3aa: CASSQLPTSGRGTDTQYF

d_gene: TRBD2
abundance: .
j_gene: TRBJ2-7
v_gene: TRBV27
CDR3nt: TGTGCCAGCAGTTTCTTGGGCGGGGGGCAGGACGAGCAGTACTTC
CDR3aa: CASSFLGGGQDEQYF

d_gene: TRBD1
abundance: .
j_gene: TRBJ1-2
v_gene: TRBV6-1
CDR3nt: TGTGCCAGCAGTGAAAGAGAAGGGGGCGACTATGGCTACACCTTC
CDR3aa: CASSEREGGDYGYTF

d_gene: .
abundance: .
j_gene: TRBJ1-2
v_gene: TRBV5-1
CDR3nt: TGCGCCAGCAGCTTGGCCGGGGGGCTAGGGTATGGCTACACCTTC
CDR3aa: CASSLAGGLGYGYTF

d_gene: TRBD1
abundance: many
j_gene: TRBJ2-6
v_gene: TRBV19
CDR3nt: TGTGCCAGTAGACGGGACAGGGTGAACTCTGGGGCCAACGTCCTGACTTTC
CDR3aa: CASRRDRVNSGANVLTF

d_gene: .
abundance: once
j_gene: TRBJ1-4
v_gene: TRBV10-1
CDR3nt: TGCGCCAGCAGTGAACCAGGCCACGAAAAACTGTTTTTT
CDR3aa: CASSEPGHEKLFF